This paragraph covers one T cell receptor (beta chain) sequence. For each CDR3 protein, TCRdb gives one entry from its re-call of the 5' RACE reads, without DNA. The record lists about 420,000 distinct CDR3 sequences, of which the ten most abundant hold 2% to 2.5%. The CDR3 spans 15 residues. Per the germline V gene, CDR1 is LNHDA and CDR2 is SQIVND (reference sequence). The data were obtained in a study of monozygotic twins with inflammatory bowel disease. The receptor's source is a human donor with ulcerative colitis or Crohn's disease, or a healthy co-twin of an affected twin (not recorded which). The chain has TRBV19 and TRBJ1-5. Sequenced: blood. CDR3: CASKSLRGYGQPQHF.